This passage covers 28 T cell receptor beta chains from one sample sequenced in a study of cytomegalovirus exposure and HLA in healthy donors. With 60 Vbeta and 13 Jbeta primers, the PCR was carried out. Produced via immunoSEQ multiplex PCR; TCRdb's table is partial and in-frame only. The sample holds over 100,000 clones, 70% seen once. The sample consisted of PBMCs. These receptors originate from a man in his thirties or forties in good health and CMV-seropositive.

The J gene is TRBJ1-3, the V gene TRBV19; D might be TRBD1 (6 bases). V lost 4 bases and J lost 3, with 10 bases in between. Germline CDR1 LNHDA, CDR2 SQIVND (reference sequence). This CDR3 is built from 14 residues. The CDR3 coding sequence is TGTGCCAGTAGTAGGACAGCAGGTGGAAACACCATATATTTT. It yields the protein CASSRTAGGNTIYF.

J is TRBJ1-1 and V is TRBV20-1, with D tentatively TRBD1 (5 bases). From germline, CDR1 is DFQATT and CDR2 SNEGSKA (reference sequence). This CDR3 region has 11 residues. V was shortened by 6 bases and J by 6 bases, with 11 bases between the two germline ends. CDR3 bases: TGCAGTGCGGCCAGGACACCTGAAGCTTTCTTT. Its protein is CSAARTPEAFF.

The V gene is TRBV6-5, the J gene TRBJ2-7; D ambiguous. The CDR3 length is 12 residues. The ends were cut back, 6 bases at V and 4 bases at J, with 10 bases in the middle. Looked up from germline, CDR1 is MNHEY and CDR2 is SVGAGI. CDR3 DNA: TGTGCCAGCAGACTCAACCCTTACGAGCAGTACTTC. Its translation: CASRLNPYEQYF.

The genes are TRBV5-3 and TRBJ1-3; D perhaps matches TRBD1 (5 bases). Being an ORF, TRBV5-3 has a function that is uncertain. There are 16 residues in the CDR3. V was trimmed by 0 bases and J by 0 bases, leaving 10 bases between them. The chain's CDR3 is CARSLDRRNSGNTIYF. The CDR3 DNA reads TGTGCCAGAAGCTTGGACAGGCGGAACTCTGGAAACACCATATATTTT.

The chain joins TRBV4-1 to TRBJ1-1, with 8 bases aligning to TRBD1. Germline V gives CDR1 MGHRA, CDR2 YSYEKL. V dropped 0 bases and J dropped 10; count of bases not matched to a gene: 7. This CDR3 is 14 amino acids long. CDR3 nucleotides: TGCGCCAGCAGCCAAGAGGACCGGACAGGGACAGCTTTCTTT. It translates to CASSQEDRTGTAFF.

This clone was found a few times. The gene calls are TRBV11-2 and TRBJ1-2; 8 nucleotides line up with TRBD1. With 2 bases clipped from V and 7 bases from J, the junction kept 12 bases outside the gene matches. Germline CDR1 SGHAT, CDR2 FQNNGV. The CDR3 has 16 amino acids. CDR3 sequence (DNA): TGTGCCAGCAGCTTAACCGGCGCAGGGGGCGCATCTGGCTACACCTTC. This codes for CASSLTGAGGASGYTF. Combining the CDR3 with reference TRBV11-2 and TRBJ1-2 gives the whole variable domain EAGVAQSPRYKIIEKRQSVAFWCNPISGHATLYWYQQILGQGPKLLIQFQNNGVVDDSQLPKDRFSAERLKGVDSTLKIQPAKLEDSAVYLCASSLTGAGGASGYTFGSGTRLTVV.

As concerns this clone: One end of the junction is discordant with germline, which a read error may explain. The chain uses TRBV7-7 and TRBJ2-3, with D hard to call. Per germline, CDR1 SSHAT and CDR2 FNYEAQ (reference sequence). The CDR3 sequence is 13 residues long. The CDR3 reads CASSLAYTDTQYF. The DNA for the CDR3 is TGTGCTAGCAGCCTCGCGTACACAGATACGCAGTATTTT.

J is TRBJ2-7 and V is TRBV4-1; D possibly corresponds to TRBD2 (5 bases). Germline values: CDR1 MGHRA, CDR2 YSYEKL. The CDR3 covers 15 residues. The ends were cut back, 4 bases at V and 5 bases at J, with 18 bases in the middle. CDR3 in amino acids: CASSPLQRVADEQYF. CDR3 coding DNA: TGCGCCAGCAGCCCCCTCCAGAGGGTGGCGGACGAGCAGTACTTC.

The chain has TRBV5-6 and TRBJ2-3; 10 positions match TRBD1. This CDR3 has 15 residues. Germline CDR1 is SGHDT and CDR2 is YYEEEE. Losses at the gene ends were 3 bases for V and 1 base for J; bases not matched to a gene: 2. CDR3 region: CASSSGTGGTDTQYF. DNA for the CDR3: TGTGCCAGCAGCTCCGGGACAGGGGGCACAGATACGCAGTATTTT.

In DNA form, the CDR3 reads TGCAGCGTGGCCCTCGGGACAGCTAATCAGCCCCAGCATTTT. It codes for CSVALGTANQPQHF. This chain links TRBV29-1 with TRBJ1-5, with 7 bases matching TRBD1. In germline, CDR1 is SQVTM, CDR2 ANQGSEA. This CDR3 region has 14 residues. Trimming took 6 bases from V and 4 from J; bases not matched to a gene: 9.

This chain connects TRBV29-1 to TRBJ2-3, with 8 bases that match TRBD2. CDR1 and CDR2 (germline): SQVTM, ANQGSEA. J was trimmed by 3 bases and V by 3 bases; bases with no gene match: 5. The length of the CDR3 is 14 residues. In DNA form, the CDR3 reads TGCAGCGTTGACGGGGGGGCTAGAACAGATACGCAGTATTTT. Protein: CSVDGGARTDTQYF.

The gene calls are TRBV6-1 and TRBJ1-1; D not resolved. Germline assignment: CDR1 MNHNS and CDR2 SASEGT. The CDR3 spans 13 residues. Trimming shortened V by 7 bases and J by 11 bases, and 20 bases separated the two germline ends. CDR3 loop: CASIRPLTEAAFF. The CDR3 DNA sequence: TGTGCCAGCATCCGACCTTTAACTGAGGCGGCTTTCTTT.

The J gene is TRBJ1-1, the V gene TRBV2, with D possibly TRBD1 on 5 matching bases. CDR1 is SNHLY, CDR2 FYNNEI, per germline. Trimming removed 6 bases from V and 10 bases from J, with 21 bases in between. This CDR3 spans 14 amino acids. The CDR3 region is CASRDWGRSHIAFF. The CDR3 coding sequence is TGTGCCAGCAGGGATTGGGGCAGGTCTCATATAGCTTTCTTT.

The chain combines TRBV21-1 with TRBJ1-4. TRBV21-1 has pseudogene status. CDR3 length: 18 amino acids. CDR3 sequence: CARYPTGRGASTNEKLFF. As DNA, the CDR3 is TGTGCCAGATACCCCACAGGGAGGGGAGCTTCAACTAATGAAAAACTGTTTTTT.

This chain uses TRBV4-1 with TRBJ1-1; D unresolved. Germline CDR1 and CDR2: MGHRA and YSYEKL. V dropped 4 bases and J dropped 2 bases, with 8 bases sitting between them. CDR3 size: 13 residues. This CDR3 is CASSRGRNTEAFF. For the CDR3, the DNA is TGCGCCAGCAGCCGCGGGAGAAACACTGAAGCTTTCTTT.

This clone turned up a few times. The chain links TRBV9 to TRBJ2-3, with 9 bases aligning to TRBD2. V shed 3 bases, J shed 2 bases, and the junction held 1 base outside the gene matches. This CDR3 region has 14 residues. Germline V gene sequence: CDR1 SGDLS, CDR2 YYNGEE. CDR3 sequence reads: CASSASGNTDTQYF. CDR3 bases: TGTGCCAGCAGCGCTAGCGGGAACACAGATACGCAGTATTTT.

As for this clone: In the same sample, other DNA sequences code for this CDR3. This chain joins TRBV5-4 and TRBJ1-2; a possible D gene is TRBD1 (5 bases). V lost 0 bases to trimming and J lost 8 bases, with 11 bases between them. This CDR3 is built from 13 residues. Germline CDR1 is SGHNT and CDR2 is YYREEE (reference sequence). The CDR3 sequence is CASSLAGGDGYTF. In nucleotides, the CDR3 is TGTGCCAGCAGCTTGGCCGGCGGGGACGGCTACACCTTC.

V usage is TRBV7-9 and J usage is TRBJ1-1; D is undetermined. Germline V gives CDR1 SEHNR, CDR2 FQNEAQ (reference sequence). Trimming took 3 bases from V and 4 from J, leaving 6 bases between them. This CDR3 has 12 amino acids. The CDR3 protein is CASSFISTEAFF. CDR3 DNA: TGTGCCAGCAGCTTTATTAGCACTGAAGCTTTCTTT.

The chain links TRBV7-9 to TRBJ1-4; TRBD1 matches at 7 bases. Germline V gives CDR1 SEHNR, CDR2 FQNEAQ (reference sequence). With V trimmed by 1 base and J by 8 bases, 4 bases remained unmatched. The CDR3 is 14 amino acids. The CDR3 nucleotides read TGTGCCAGCAGCTTAGACAGGGGTGCAGAAAAACTGTTTTTT. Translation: CASSLDRGAEKLFF.

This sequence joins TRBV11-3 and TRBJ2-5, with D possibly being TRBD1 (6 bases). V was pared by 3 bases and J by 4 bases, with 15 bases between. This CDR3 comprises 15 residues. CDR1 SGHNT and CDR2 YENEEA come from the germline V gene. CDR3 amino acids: CASSFAQGIRETQYF. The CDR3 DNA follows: TGTGCCAGCAGCTTCGCTCAGGGGATACGAGAGACCCAGTACTTC.

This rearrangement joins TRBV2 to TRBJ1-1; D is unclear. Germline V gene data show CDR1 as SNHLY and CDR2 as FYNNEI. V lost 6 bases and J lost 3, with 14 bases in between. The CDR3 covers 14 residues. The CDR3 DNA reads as TGTGCCAGCAGCCGCGGGATAACGGACACTGAAGCTTTCTTT. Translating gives CASSRGITDTEAFF.

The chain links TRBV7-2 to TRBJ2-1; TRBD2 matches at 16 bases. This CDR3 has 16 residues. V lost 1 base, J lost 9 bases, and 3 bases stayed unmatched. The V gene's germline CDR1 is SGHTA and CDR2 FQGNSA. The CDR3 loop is CASSLDGTSGRGEQFF. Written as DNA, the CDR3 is TGTGCCAGCAGCTTAGACGGGACTAGCGGGAGGGGTGAGCAGTTCTTC.

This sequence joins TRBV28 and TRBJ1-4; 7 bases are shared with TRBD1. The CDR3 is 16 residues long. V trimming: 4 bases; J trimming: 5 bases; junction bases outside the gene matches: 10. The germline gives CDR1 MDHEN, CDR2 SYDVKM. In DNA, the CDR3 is TGTGCCAGCAGTTCGTCCTACCCAGGGGGGAATGAAAAACTGTTTTTT. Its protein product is CASSSSYPGGNEKLFF.

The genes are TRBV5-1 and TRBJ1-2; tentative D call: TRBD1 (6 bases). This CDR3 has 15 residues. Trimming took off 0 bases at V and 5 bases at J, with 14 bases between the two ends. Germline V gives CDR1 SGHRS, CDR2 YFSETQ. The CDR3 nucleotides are TGCGCCAGCAGCTTGGAACAGGGCGGTCTATATGGCTACACCTTC. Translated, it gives CASSLEQGGLYGYTF.

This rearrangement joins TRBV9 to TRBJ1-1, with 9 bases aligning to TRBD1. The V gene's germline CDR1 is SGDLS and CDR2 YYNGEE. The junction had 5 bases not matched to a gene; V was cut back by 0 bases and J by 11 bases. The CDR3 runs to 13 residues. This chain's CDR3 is CASSVGGDREAFF. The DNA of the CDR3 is TGTGCCAGCAGCGTAGGAGGGGACAGGGAGGCTTTCTTT.

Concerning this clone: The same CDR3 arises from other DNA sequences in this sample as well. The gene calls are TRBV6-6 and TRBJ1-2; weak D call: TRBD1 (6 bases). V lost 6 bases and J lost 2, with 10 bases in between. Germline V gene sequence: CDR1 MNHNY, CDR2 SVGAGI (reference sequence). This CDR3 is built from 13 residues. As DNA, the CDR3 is TGTGCCAGCAGCCTAACAGGGAACTATGGCTACACCTTC. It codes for CASSLTGNYGYTF.

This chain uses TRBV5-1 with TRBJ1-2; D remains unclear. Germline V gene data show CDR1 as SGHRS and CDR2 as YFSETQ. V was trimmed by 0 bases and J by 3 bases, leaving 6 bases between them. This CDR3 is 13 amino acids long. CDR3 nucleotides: TGCGCCAGCAGCTTGGACAGATACTATGGCTACACCTTC. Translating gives CASSLDRYYGYTF.

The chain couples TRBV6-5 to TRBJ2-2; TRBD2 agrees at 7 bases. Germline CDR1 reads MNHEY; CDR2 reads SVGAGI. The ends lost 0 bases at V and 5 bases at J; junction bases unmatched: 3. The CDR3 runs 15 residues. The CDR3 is CASSYSAGETGELFF. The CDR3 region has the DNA TGTGCCAGCAGTTACTCTGCGGGGGAGACCGGGGAGCTGTTTTTT.